This T cell receptor beta chain originates from a study of blood T cell repertoires in COVID-19 (dated by TCRdb to about 2020). Regarding the research as a whole: Collaborator samples came from the United States, Italy and Spain and covered acute and convalescent phases of COVID-19. The prospective study material was composed of cDNA or gDNA derived from T cells, B-cell-depleted T cells, or PBMCs. Deeply sampled blood TCRbeta repertoires from subjects exposed to, actively infected with, or recovered from COVID-19 were included in the dataset. The repertoires were released in a freely available public database meant as a resource for research on the immune response to SARS-CoV-2. Samples were obtained from the ongoing ImmuneRACE study (first 160 participants) and from 950 to 1,500 subjects provided by 6 global collaborators. Sample metadata almost always included a de-identified subject ID, COVID-19 status, age in years and sex. HLA class I and class II types, where available, came from metadata supplied by the sample provider rather than from assay-based typing. Here is what the overall study found, with its caveats: The quantity of clinical and demographic metadata differed by source and by participant and was supplied without curation.

Each collaborating institution followed its own protocols to collect whole blood in K2EDTA tubes. For TCRbeta analysis, collaborator samples were shipped as frozen whole blood, as isolated PBMCs, or as DNA extracted from either sample type. TCRbeta CDR3 regions were amplified from genomic DNA by means of the immunoSEQ Assay, a bias-controlled multiplex PCR. In the paper's pipeline: Within the assay, amplification of reference gene primers was used to estimate how many nucleated cells each sample contained. To quantify the absolute abundance of each unique TCRbeta CDR3 rearrangement, sequence reads were collapsed and filtered. For each sample, productive Simpson clonality was calculated as the square root of Simpson's diversity index across productive rearrangements. Sourced from immuneACCESS, this table was stored by TCRdb with only in-frame sequences that have V and J called. A share of the clones is absent; for the studies checked, an unresolved V gene accounts for under half, and the remainder has no known explanation. That table supplies the V and J calls and clone size; D and trimming were determined from the DNA. In all, the sample holds about 210,000 clones, and around nine tenths of those were seen once. The top ten clonotypes cover about 5% of the sample.

CDR1 LNHDA and CDR2 SQIVND were looked up in the germline V gene (reference sequence). V gives up 6 bases and J gives up 0 bases, and the segment between their germline ends measures 14 bases. The CDR3 holds 15 amino acids from the cysteine to the phenylalanine. Just the 45-base CDR3 DNA is kept, in frame starting at base 1. This clone was found a few times. No antigen is known for it. The sample holds no much larger clone one base away, and base qualities are not on file. The V gene is TRBV19 and the J gene is TRBJ1-2; perhaps TRBD1 is the D gene, with 6 bases matching. The clonotype was recovered from a woman in her thirties or forties with acute or convalescent COVID-19. Input material: peripheral blood. DNA sequence: TGTGCCAGTAGGAGATCCGGGACAACTAACTATGGCTACACCTTC. Translated, this gives CASRRSGTTNYGYTF.